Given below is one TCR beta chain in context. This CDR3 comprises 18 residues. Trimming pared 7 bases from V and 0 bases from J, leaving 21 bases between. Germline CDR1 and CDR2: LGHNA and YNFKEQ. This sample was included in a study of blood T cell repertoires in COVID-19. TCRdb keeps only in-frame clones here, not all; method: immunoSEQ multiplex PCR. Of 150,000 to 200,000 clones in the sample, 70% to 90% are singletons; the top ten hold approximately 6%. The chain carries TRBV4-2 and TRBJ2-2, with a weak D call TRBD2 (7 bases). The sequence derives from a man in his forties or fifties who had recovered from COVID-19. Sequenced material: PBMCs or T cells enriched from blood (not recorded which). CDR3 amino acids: CASNLGWGGGPNTGELFF. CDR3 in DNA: TGTGCCAGCAATCTTGGCTGGGGCGGGGGCCCGAACACCGGGGAGCTGTTTTTT.